These T cell receptor beta chains were read from a single sample in a study of blood T cell repertoires in COVID-19. Sequenced by immunoSEQ multiplex PCR; TCRdb stores in-frame clones only, minus some. The sample includes approximately 300,000 clones, approximately 86% of them seen just once. The specimen sequenced was peripheral blood. All receptors come from a woman between 50 and 59 years old with active or convalescent COVID-19. CDR3s include the opening cysteine and the closing phenylalanine or tryptophan. The order of the fields is CDR3 length, D gene, clone size, V gene, J gene, CDR3 protein, CDR3 DNA. D genes are given only for firm matches. For some rows the clone size is stated as once, few or many, or as a class when expanded; others skip it.

14	-	-	TRBV7-6	TRBJ1-4	CASSFSRVNEKLFF	TGTGCCAGCAGCTTTAGCAGAGTTAATGAAAAACTGTTTTTT
18	TRBD2	-	TRBV6-6	TRBJ2-3	CASSRRLAGGVMTDTQYF	TGTGCCAGCAGTCGTAGACTAGCGGGAGGGGTTATGACGGATACGCAGTATTTT
14	TRBD1	-	TRBV19	TRBJ1-5	CASSMDRGNQPQHF	TGTGCCAGTAGTATGGACAGGGGCAATCAGCCCCAGCATTTT
15	-	-	TRBV9	TRBJ2-1	CASSGRASGLGEQFF	TGTGCCAGCAGCGGGAGGGCCTCAGGGTTGGGTGAGCAGTTCTTC
21	TRBD1	-	TRBV23-1	TRBJ2-7	CASSQWPRGQGSAAGQSEQYF	TGCGCCAGCAGTCAATGGCCCAGGGGACAGGGCTCTGCTGCAGGTCAATCCGAGCAGTACTTC
15	TRBD1	-	TRBV5-1	TRBJ2-7	CASSSTGTGGIEQYF	TGCGCCAGCAGCTCCACGGGGACAGGGGGCATCGAGCAGTACTTC
13	-	-	TRBV14	TRBJ2-5	CASSRGMTETQYF	TGTGCCAGCAGCCGCGGGATGACAGAGACCCAGTACTTC
16	TRBD2	-	TRBV7-8	TRBJ2-7	CASSLPLAGGSYEQYF	TGTGCCAGCAGCCTGCCATTAGCGGGAGGCTCCTACGAGCAGTACTTC
17	-	-	TRBV19	TRBJ2-2	CASSTTRGYANTGELFF	TGTGCCAGTAGTACCACCCGAGGCTATGCGAACACCGGGGAGCTGTTTTTT
14	-	-	TRBV19	TRBJ1-2	CASSNTGVNYGYTF	TGTGCCAGTAGTAATACAGGAGTTAACTATGGCTACACCTTC
13	TRBD1	once	TRBV10-3	TRBJ1-5	CAIAQGVRQPQHF	TGTGCCATCGCACAGGGGGTGAGGCAGCCCCAGCATTTT
13	-	-	TRBV2	TRBJ2-5	CASSGDRQETQYF	TGTGCCAGCAGTGGTGACAGACAAGAGACCCAGTACTTC